These 29 T cell receptor beta chains originate from one sample sequenced in a study of vaccination and CD4 T cells after COVID-19. Oncomine TCR Beta short-read sequencing was applied to DNA from cultured CD4+ T cells. TCRdb reprocessed the PCR reads with MiXCR, giving one entry per CDR3 protein. The sample lists about 13,000 distinct CDR3 sequences, 40% to 50% occurring once. As for treatment: approximately 9-day PBMC culture with coronavirus spike peptide pools or control peptides (ViraFEST assay). Their antigens remain unidentified. Specimen: CD4+ T cells from blood, cultured in vitro. The receptors were sampled from a human donor who had recovered from COVID-19.

V usage is TRBV2 and J usage is TRBJ1-5; D is ambiguous. Trimming took 9 bases from V and 5 from J, leaving 14 bases between them. The CDR3 loop spans 13 amino acids. CDR1 is SNHLY, CDR2 FYNNEI, per germline. The CDR3 region has the DNA TGTGCCAGTACCGGGTCTGGAGATCAGCCCCAGCATTTT. This codes for CASTGSGDQPQHF.

This clonotype was recorded a few times. The J gene is TRBJ2-7, the V gene TRBV20-1, with 12 bases that match TRBD1. The germline V gene has CDR1 DFQATT and CDR2 SNEGSKA (reference sequence). This CDR3 comprises 13 residues. This CDR3 is CGTGDRGLREQYF. CDR3 coding DNA: TGCGGGACTGGGGACAGGGGGCTGAGAGAGCAGTACTTC.

The chain carries TRBV20-1 and TRBJ1-1; D is uncertain. Germline assignment: CDR1 DFQATT and CDR2 SNEGSKA (reference sequence). This CDR3 spans 13 amino acids. The V end was cut by 3 bases, the J end by 3 bases, with 11 bases between. CDR3 region: CSASRRKDTEAFF. CDR3 sequence (DNA): TGCAGTGCTAGTAGGCGAAAGGACACTGAAGCTTTCTTT.

The chain recombines TRBV7-2 with TRBJ1-5, with a tentative D call TRBD1 (5 bases). This CDR3 is built from 15 residues. V shed 8 bases and J shed 2 bases, with 16 bases lying between them. Germline CDR1 SGHTA, CDR2 FQGNSA. CDR3 amino acids: CASREAGGGNQPQHF. The CDR3 coding sequence is TGTGCCAGCCGCGAGGCGGGGGGGGGCAATCAGCCCCAGCATTTT.

This clonotype appeared a few times. The chain is built from TRBV7-9 and TRBJ2-2; D unresolved. Per the germline V gene, CDR1 is SEHNR and CDR2 is FQNEAQ (reference sequence). The V end lost 2 bases, the J end lost 0 bases, and 4 bases lay between the germline ends. The CDR3 sequence is 14 residues long. The CDR3 is CASSLRTNTGELFF. The CDR3 bases are TGTGCCAGCAGCTTACGTACGAACACCGGGGAGCTGTTTTTT.

V usage is TRBV20-1 and J usage is TRBJ2-7; 7 positions match TRBD1. This CDR3 region has 12 residues. The germline CDR1 and CDR2 sequences are DFQATT and SNEGSKA (reference sequence). The junction had 8 bases not matched to a gene; V was cut back by 6 bases and J by 6 bases. The DNA of the CDR3 is TGCAGTGCCGACAGGGAAAGGTGCGAGCAGTACTTC. Its translation: CSADRERCEQYF.

The chain employs TRBV29-1 and TRBJ2-7, with 7 nucleotides matching TRBD2. Germline trimming cut 6 bases from V and 6 bases from J; bases unmatched to any gene: 11. The CDR3 has 13 amino acids. Germline CDR1 reads SQVTM; CDR2 reads ANQGSEA. The CDR3 DNA reads TGCAGCGTAGGAGGTGACGGGGGGACCGAGCAGTACTTC. Residues: CSVGGDGGTEQYF.

This chain uses TRBV28 with TRBJ2-1; 7 nucleotides match TRBD1. The CDR3 runs to 15 residues. Trimming took 8 bases from V and 8 from J; bases not matched to a gene: 15. The germline V gene encodes CDR1 MDHEN and CDR2 SYDVKM. CDR3 coding DNA: TGTGCCAGCCCTCCGGGACCAGGGGGTTTTTATGAGCAGTTCTTC. This gives the protein CASPPGPGGFYEQFF.

The CDR3 DNA follows: TGTGCCAGCAGCGACACGAGAGGCGGGGGGCCGTCAGAGCAGTTCTTC. Translation: CASSDTRGGGPSEQFF. This sequence joins TRBV4-2 and TRBJ2-1, with 8 bases identical to TRBD2. CDR1 and CDR2 from the germline V gene are LGHNA and YNFKEQ. With V trimmed by 5 bases and J by 10 bases, 16 bases remained unmatched. The CDR3 contains 16 residues.

This clonotype was counted only a few times. V and J are TRBV20-1 and TRBJ2-1, with TRBD1 as a possible D gene (5 bases). Germline loops: CDR1 DFQATT, CDR2 SNEGSKA (reference sequence). The CDR3 contains 14 residues. Between the trimmed V and J ends, which lost 2 bases and 7 bases, there was a span of 15 bases. CDR3 coding DNA: TGCAGTGCTAGATGGGGCGCAAAGGGGAATGAGCAGTTCTTC. Translation: CSARWGAKGNEQFF.

This clonotype was seen a few times. The chain carries TRBV12-3 or TRBV12-4 and TRBJ2-7; D remains ambiguous. V lost 5 bases to trimming and J lost 4 bases, with 6 bases between them. This CDR3 has 11 residues. DNA of the CDR3: TGTGCCAGCAGTCAACAATACGAGCAGTACTTC. Translated: CASSQQYEQYF.

The CDR3 protein is CASSHRYGDSPLHF. As DNA, the CDR3 is TGTGCCAGTAGTCACAGGTATGGGGATTCACCCCTCCACTTT. This chain connects TRBV19 to TRBJ1-6; D might be TRBD1 (5 bases). Germline V gives CDR1 LNHDA, CDR2 SQIVND (reference sequence). The V end was cut by 5 bases, the J end by 8 bases, with 13 bases between. CDR3 length: 14 residues.

This chain connects TRBV20-1 to TRBJ2-1; D possibly corresponds to TRBD2 (6 bases). With 7 bases removed from V and 3 bases from J, the gap between germline ends came to 16 bases. The germline V gene has CDR1 DFQATT and CDR2 SNEGSKA (reference sequence). The CDR3 is made up of 14 amino acids. Here the CDR3 reads CSVGTLRNYNEQFF. In DNA, the CDR3 is TGCAGTGTCGGGACTTTACGTAACTACAATGAGCAGTTCTTC.

This clonotype has a handful of counts. This chain connects TRBV20-1 to TRBJ2-5, with TRBD2 identical over 7 bases. The CDR3 extends over 12 amino acids. The ends lost 6 bases at V and 2 bases at J; junction bases unmatched: 3. The germline CDR1 and CDR2 sequences are DFQATT and SNEGSKA (reference sequence). Written as DNA, the CDR3 is TGCAGTGCAATGGGACTACAAGAGACCCAGTACTTC. Protein sequence: CSAMGLQETQYF.

V is TRBV11-3 and J is TRBJ1-1; possibly TRBD1 for D (5 bases). The CDR3 is 14 residues long. In germline, CDR1 is SGHNT, CDR2 YENEEA. V lost 4 bases and J 7 bases, leaving 16 bases between the germline ends. The DNA for the CDR3 is TGTGCCAGCAGCTATCAGGGTAAAAAGGGTGAAGCTTTCTTT. Its translation: CASSYQGKKGEAFF.

This chain joins TRBV6-4 and TRBJ2-1, with 7 bases lining up with TRBD2. The germline gives CDR1 MRHNA, CDR2 SNTAGT. CDR3 length: 14 amino acids. V lost 0 bases and J lost 9; bases outside the gene matches: 5. The CDR3 spells CASSDSGGSFEQFF. CDR3 nucleotides: TGTGCCAGCAGTGACTCCGGCGGGAGTTTTGAGCAGTTCTTC.

The chain couples TRBV7-9 to TRBJ2-1; 8 positions agree with TRBD1. The CDR3 contains 17 residues. Germline assignment: CDR1 SEHNR and CDR2 FQNEAQ (reference sequence). V trimming: 2 bases; J trimming: 8 bases; junction bases outside the gene matches: 14. CDR3 protein: CASSLSGAGGAYHEQFF. CDR3 in DNA: TGTGCCAGCAGCTTATCGGGGGCAGGGGGCGCTTACCATGAGCAGTTCTTC.

This clonotype has a handful of counts. The chain combines TRBV2 with TRBJ2-5, with D perhaps matching TRBD1 or TRBD2 (5 bases each). The CDR3 sequence is 14 residues long. The germline gives CDR1 SNHLY, CDR2 FYNNEI. With 7 bases removed from V and 5 bases from J, the gap between germline ends came to 17 bases. CDR3 protein: CASTGQVREETQYF. The CDR3 region has the DNA TGTGCCAGCACGGGGCAGGTGAGGGAGGAGACCCAGTACTTC. Complete variable domain (other parts from reference TRBV2 and TRBJ2-5): EPEVTQTPSHQVTQMGQEVILRCVPISNHLYFYWYRQILGQKVEFLVSFYNNEISEKSEIFDDQFSVERPDGSNFTLKIRSTKLEDSAMYFCASTGQVREETQYFGPGTRLLVL.

This rearrangement joins TRBV7-9 to TRBJ1-2, with TRBD1 matching 7 bases. In germline, CDR1 is SEHNR, CDR2 FQNEAQ (reference sequence). The CDR3 is made up of 16 amino acids. Trimming took 5 bases from V and 8 from J; bases not matched to a gene: 17. CDR3 sequence (DNA): TGTGCCAGCAGCCCAGGACAGGCTGGTCGTCCTGAGGGCTACACCTTC. This sequence encodes CASSPGQAGRPEGYTF.

This chain's CDR3 is CASSIDWFRSNEQYF. CDR3 coding DNA: TGTGCCAGTAGTATAGATTGGTTCAGGAGCAACGAGCAGTACTTC. The chain carries TRBV19 and TRBJ2-7; D not certain. CDR3 length equals 15 residues. With 0 bases removed from V and 5 bases from J, the gap between germline ends came to 14 bases. CDR1 LNHDA and CDR2 SQIVND come from the germline V gene (reference sequence).

The chain employs TRBV20-1 and TRBJ1-1, with 8 bases lining up with TRBD1. CDR3 size: 15 residues. Germline CDR1 and CDR2: DFQATT and SNEGSKA (reference sequence). V trimming: 4 bases; J trimming: 4 bases; junction bases outside the gene matches: 11. CDR3: CSAKKDREFGTEAFF. The CDR3, as DNA: TGCAGTGCTAAGAAGGACAGGGAGTTTGGCACTGAAGCTTTCTTT.

The V gene is TRBV7-8, the J gene TRBJ2-7; possible D gene TRBD2, 5 bases. Germline CDR1 reads SGHVS; CDR2 reads FQNEAQ. The CDR3 is 16 residues long. V lost 1 base to trimming and J lost 2 bases, with 15 bases between them. CDR3 residues: CASSLGGDWVPYEQYF. CDR3 DNA sequence: TGTGCCAGCAGCTTAGGGGGAGATTGGGTGCCCTACGAGCAGTACTTC.

This chain uses TRBV21-1 with TRBJ2-1; TRBD1, the table's D call, was not compared with the DNA. TRBV21-1 is a listed pseudogene. There are 12 residues in the CDR3. This chain's CDR3 is CASSKRDLGGFF. CDR3 in DNA: TGTGCCAGCAGCAAGCGGGACCTCGGGGGGTTCTTC.

DNA for the CDR3: TGTGCCAGTAGTATAAACCGACAGGGTCCAGAGACCCAGTACTTC. This sequence encodes CASSINRQGPETQYF. The V and J genes are TRBV19 and TRBJ2-5; 7 bases map to TRBD1. Germline CDR1 LNHDA, CDR2 SQIVND (reference sequence). The CDR3 contains 15 residues. Trimming removed 2 bases from V and 4 bases from J; junction bases left unmatched: 7.

The chain links TRBV6-5 to TRBJ2-7, with TRBD2 matching over 8 bases. V dropped 0 bases and J dropped 2; count of bases not matched to a gene: 9. The CDR3 has 17 residues. Germline lookup yields CDR1 MNHEY and CDR2 SVGAGI. CDR3 residues: CASSYSAGGRRAYEQYF. DNA of the CDR3: TGTGCCAGCAGTTACTCGGCGGGGGGAAGGAGGGCCTACGAGCAGTACTTC.

This clonotype was found a few times. V usage is TRBV19 and J usage is TRBJ2-3; 13 bases line up with TRBD2. Germline assignment: CDR1 LNHDA and CDR2 SQIVND (reference sequence). CDR3 length equals 15 residues. V shed 6 bases and J 2 bases; nucleotides not matched to a gene: 2. CDR3 DNA: TGTGCCAGTAGGACTAGCGGGGGGTCCACAGATACGCAGTATTTT. Protein: CASRTSGGSTDTQYF.

V gene TRBV4-1 combines with J gene TRBJ1-6, with D uncertain. The CDR3 has 15 residues. Germline-derived CDR1 and CDR2 are MGHRA and YSYEKL. Trimming stripped 0 bases from V and 6 bases from J, with 9 bases between. CDR3 residues: CASSQERQANSPLHF. In nucleotides, the CDR3 is TGCGCCAGCAGCCAAGAGAGGCAGGCTAATTCACCCCTCCACTTT.

Only one count was recorded for this clonotype. The rearrangement joins TRBV7-2 to TRBJ2-3; D possibly corresponds to TRBD2 (7 bases). V lost 5 bases and J lost 5, with 14 bases in between. The CDR3 covers 14 residues. Germline CDR1 SGHTA, CDR2 FQGNSA. This CDR3 reads CASSLRGREDTQYF. For the CDR3, the DNA is TGTGCCAGCAGCCTTAGGGGGAGGGAAGATACGCAGTATTTT.

The genes are TRBV19 and TRBJ2-1, with 10 nucleotides matching TRBD2. The CDR3 is 16 amino acids. Trimming removed 7 bases from V and 3 bases from J; junction bases left unmatched: 9. Germline V gene data show CDR1 as LNHDA and CDR2 as SQIVND (reference sequence). The CDR3 DNA reads as TGTGCCAGTATGCGGGTAGCGGGAGGTGTCTACAATGAGCAGTTCTTC. It translates to CASMRVAGGVYNEQFF.